Included here is one T cell receptor (beta chain) sequence, with context. The germline CDR1 and CDR2 sequences are MNHEY and SVGEGT. J lost 2 bases, V lost 5 bases, and 6 bases had no gene match. The CDR3 loop spans 15 amino acids. TCRdb keeps only in-frame clones here, not all; method: immunoSEQ multiplex PCR. The data hold roughly 520,000 clones, with around 89% observed a single time. This entry belongs to a study of blood T cell repertoires in COVID-19. At the level of the study: Collection of acute and convalescent COVID-19 samples took place in the United States, Italy and Spain. T cells, B-cell-depleted T cells, or PBMCs supplied cDNA or gDNA.

Researchers sorted participants into cohorts using their self-reported clinical history. The recovered donors of Cohort 3 showed two negative PCRs, clearance, or symptom resolution. The chain couples TRBV6-2 or TRBV6-3 to TRBJ2-3, with 8 bases fitting TRBD1. The source of this sequence is a woman aged 40 to 50 who had recovered from COVID-19. Sequenced sample: PBMCs or T cells enriched from blood (not recorded which). This CDR3 is CASSAWDRFTDTQYF. The CDR3 DNA is TGTGCCAGCAGTGCCTGGGACAGGTTCACAGATACGCAGTATTTT.